These 23 T cell receptor beta chains were sequenced from one sample in a study of T cell responses to AZD1222 COVID-19 vaccine. TCRdb keeps only in-frame clones here, not all; method: immunoSEQ multiplex PCR. The data show around 130,000 clones, just over 85% seen once. Sequencing used peripheral blood, obtained on day 0 of AZD1222 vaccination. These receptor sequences come from an adult in good health.

J is TRBJ2-1 and V is TRBV5-1; 9 positions match TRBD2. Germline assignment: CDR1 SGHRS and CDR2 YFSETQ. Trimming at V came to 4 bases and at J to 5 bases, leaving 7 bases not matched to a gene. The CDR3 consists of 15 residues. The CDR3 sequence is CASSPLAGNDNEQFF. CDR3 coding DNA: TGCGCCAGCAGCCCCCTAGCGGGGAATGACAATGAGCAGTTCTTC.

This clone came up a few times. The genes are TRBV27 and TRBJ2-1, with D tentatively TRBD2 (5 bases). CDR3 length: 12 amino acids. Trimming removed 8 bases from V and 6 bases from J, with 11 bases in between. CDR1 is MNHEY and CDR2 is SMNVEV in the germline V gene (reference sequence). The CDR3 region has the DNA TGTGCCAGCGGGGTGGCGGGCAATGAGCAGTTCTTC. Translated: CASGVAGNEQFF.

This chain joins TRBV11-2 and TRBJ1-6, with no clear D. Germline V gene data show CDR1 as SGHAT and CDR2 as FQNNGV. There are 15 residues in the CDR3. The V gene lost 5 bases and the J gene lost 7 bases, with 15 bases spanning the gap. CDR3 loop: CASSPFTTQNSPLHF. For the CDR3, the DNA is TGTGCCAGCAGCCCCTTTACCACCCAAAATTCACCCCTCCACTTT.

The chain has TRBV29-1 and TRBJ1-3; 9 positions agree with TRBD1. Germline-derived CDR1 and CDR2 are SQVTM and ANQGSEA. Unmatched junction bases numbered 1, after V lost 1 base and J lost 6 bases. The CDR3 consists of 13 residues. CDR3: CSVEGDRENTIYF. CDR3 nucleotides: TGCAGCGTTGAAGGGGACAGGGAAAACACCATATATTTT.

The chain joins TRBV6-6 to TRBJ1-5; no definite D call. Trimming shortened V by 4 bases and J by 9 bases, and 19 bases separated the two germline ends. Looked up from germline, CDR1 is MNHNY and CDR2 is SVGAGI (reference sequence). The CDR3 consists of 15 residues. CDR3 nucleotides: TGTGCCAGCAGTTCCCGGAAGATCCCCCCCACGCCCCAGCATTTT. It is translated as CASSSRKIPPTPQHF.

The chain uses TRBV27 and TRBJ2-7; D is undetermined. In germline, CDR1 is MNHEY, CDR2 SMNVEV (reference sequence). The CDR3 length is 14 residues. V was clipped by 2 bases and J by 6 bases, with 14 bases between them. The CDR3 nucleotides read TGTGCCAGCAGTTTAAACGGGTTGGTAAGCGAGCAGTACTTC. Its translation is CASSLNGLVSEQYF.

The genes are TRBV7-6 and TRBJ1-5; no firm D call. CDR1 SGHVS and CDR2 FNYEAQ come from the germline V gene. CDR3 size: 15 residues. V gave up 3 bases and J gave up 1 base, with 10 bases separating them. CDR3 DNA: TGTGCCAGCAGCTTGAGCCCCGGGAGCAATCAGCCCCAGCATTTT. Translating it yields CASSLSPGSNQPQHF. The complete variable domain, with remaining parts taken from reference TRBV7-6 and TRBJ1-5, reads GAGVSQSPRYKVTKRGQDVALRCDPISGHVSLYWYRQALGQGPEFLTYFNYEAQQDKSGLPNDRFSAERPEGSISTLTIQRTEQRDSAMYRCASSLSPGSNQPQHFGDGTRLSIL.

This clone was counted only a few times. This sequence joins TRBV25-1 and TRBJ1-6; D uncertain. V was pared by 5 bases and J by 4 bases, with 9 bases between. Germline V lookup: CDR1 MGHDK, CDR2 SYGVNS. The CDR3 has 14 residues. CDR3 in DNA: TGTGCCAGCAGTTATAAAGGGTATAATTCACCCCTCCACTTT. As protein: CASSYKGYNSPLHF.

CDR3 nucleotides: TGTGCCACCAGCAGTGCAACCGGGACAGGGGACGAAAAACTGTTTTTT. Protein product: CATSSATGTGDEKLFF. The genes are TRBV15 and TRBJ1-4; 10 bases line up with TRBD1. CDR3 length equals 16 residues. Germline V gives CDR1 LNHNV, CDR2 YYDKDF (reference sequence). The ends lost 3 bases at V and 8 bases at J; junction bases unmatched: 9.

The chain couples TRBV20-1 to TRBJ2-5; a possible D gene is TRBD1 (6 bases). Trimming pared 4 bases from V and 5 bases from J, leaving 8 bases between. Germline CDR1 DFQATT, CDR2 SNEGSKA (reference sequence). The CDR3 extends over 11 amino acids. The CDR3 coding sequence is TGCAGTGCTATTGGGGGCGAGACCCAGTACTTC. It is translated as CSAIGGETQYF.

The chain has TRBV29-1 and TRBJ1-1, with 7 bases that match TRBD1. V dropped 8 bases and J dropped 5; count of bases not matched to a gene: 14. The CDR3 has 14 amino acids. Per the germline V gene, CDR1 is SQVTM and CDR2 is ANQGSEA. The DNA for the CDR3 is TGCAGCTCTGATACGACAGGGTGGGATACTGAAGCTTTCTTT. Residues: CSSDTTGWDTEAFF.

This clone has just a few counts. This chain links TRBV7-2 with TRBJ1-5, with TRBD1 matching over 10 bases. Germline V lookup: CDR1 SGHTA, CDR2 FQGNSA. V shed 1 base, J shed 7 bases, and the junction held 7 bases outside the gene matches. This CDR3 has 16 residues. DNA of the CDR3: TGTGCCAGCAGCTTAGAGGGACAGGGGAATTCCCAGCCCCAGCATTTT. Translating it yields CASSLEGQGNSQPQHF.

Comment on this clone: Additional DNA sequences in this sample encode the identical CDR3. The chain couples TRBV11-2 to TRBJ2-7, with 7 bases aligning to TRBD2. This CDR3 has 14 amino acids. Germline-derived CDR1 and CDR2 are SGHAT and FQNNGV. The junction had 2 bases not matched to a gene; V was cut back by 1 base and J by 2 bases. The CDR3 protein is CASSLASGTYEQYF. CDR3 DNA: TGTGCCAGCAGCTTAGCGAGCGGGACCTACGAGCAGTACTTC.

Notes on this clone: This CDR3 is also generated by other DNA sequences in the sample. The CDR3 DNA reads as TGTGCCTGGAGCAGTGGGGGGCTCTCCTACGAGCAGTACTTC. It encodes CAWSSGGLSYEQYF. The chain uses TRBV30 and TRBJ2-7; D assignment may be TRBD1 or TRBD2 (6 bases each). The ends were cut back, 3 bases at V and 0 bases at J, with 12 bases in the middle. The CDR3 covers 14 residues. Germline CDR1 reads GTSNPN; CDR2 reads SVGIG (reference sequence).

The chain recombines TRBV7-3 with TRBJ1-6; D not certain. This CDR3 is 13 amino acids long. The V end was cut by 5 bases, the J end by 3 bases, with 5 bases between. CDR1 and CDR2 (germline): SGHTA, FQGTGA. The DNA for the CDR3 is TGTGCCAGCAGCATTAACTATAATTCACCCCTCCACTTT. It specifies CASSINYNSPLHF. Combining the CDR3 with reference TRBV7-3 and TRBJ1-6 gives the whole variable domain GAGVSQTPSNKVTEKGKYVELRCDPISGHTALYWYRQSLGQGPEFLIYFQGTGAADDSGLPNDRFFAVRPEGSVSTLKIQRTERGDSAVYLCASSINYNSPLHFGNGTRLTVT.

This clone occurred a few times. The chain is built from TRBV5-6 and TRBJ2-7; either TRBD1 or TRBD2 may fit D (5 bases each). CDR1 is SGHDT, CDR2 YYEEEE, per germline. This CDR3 has 12 residues. V shed 2 bases and J shed 6 bases, with 9 bases lying between them. The CDR3 loop reads CASSFRGTEQYF. The CDR3 nucleotides read TGTGCCAGCAGCTTCCGAGGGACCGAGCAGTACTTC. Together with reference TRBV5-6 and TRBJ2-7, the CDR3 gives the full variable domain: DAGVTQSPTHLIKTRGQQVTLRCSPKSGHDTVSWYQQALGQGPQFIFQYYEEEERQRGNFPDRFSGHQFPNYSSELNVNALLLGDSALYLCASSFRGTEQYFGPGTRLTVT.

This rearrangement joins TRBV7-9 to TRBJ2-3, with a possible D match to TRBD2 (5 bases). CDR3 size: 13 residues. CDR1 SEHNR and CDR2 FQNEAQ come from the germline V gene (reference sequence). V was trimmed by 1 base and J by 3 bases, leaving 5 bases between them. DNA for the CDR3: TGTGCCAGCAGCTTAGGAGGGACAGATACGCAGTATTTT. Protein product: CASSLGGTDTQYF.

The chain combines TRBV4-3 with TRBJ1-3; tentatively, D is TRBD1 (5 bases). The CDR3 spans 15 residues. V dropped 0 bases and J dropped 4 bases, with 10 bases sitting between them. The V gene's germline CDR1 is LGHNA and CDR2 YSLEER. The CDR3 DNA sequence: TGCGCCAGCAGCCAAGATTTGGACATAGGAAACACCATATATTTT. Amino acid sequence: CASSQDLDIGNTIYF.

A single count supports this clone. CDR3 sequence (DNA): TGTGCCAGCAGTAGACTAGCGGGAGGGCCGGATACGCAGTATTTT. The encoded protein is CASSRLAGGPDTQYF. This chain joins TRBV2 and TRBJ2-3, with 14 bases fitting TRBD2. After removal of 5 bases from V and 6 bases from J, the junction contained 4 bases not matched to a gene. CDR3 size: 15 residues. Germline V gene sequence: CDR1 SNHLY, CDR2 FYNNEI.

The count of this clone is one. The chain has TRBV6-5 and TRBJ1-2, with a weak D call TRBD1 (6 bases). The V gene's germline CDR1 is MNHEY and CDR2 SVGAGI. The CDR3 sequence is 16 residues long. V gave up 0 bases and J gave up 0 bases, with 11 bases separating them. The CDR3 nucleotides are TGTGCCAGCAGTTACTCGAACGCAGGGGCTAACTATGGCTACACCTTC. Translated, it gives CASSYSNAGANYGYTF.

V usage is TRBV5-1 and J usage is TRBJ1-1, with TRBD1 matching over 9 bases. Per the germline V gene, CDR1 is SGHRS and CDR2 is YFSETQ. This CDR3 has 16 residues. The V gene end was trimmed by 1 base and the J gene end by 1 base; junction bases not matched to a gene: 5. The DNA for the CDR3 is TGCGCCAGCAGCTTGACACAGGGGGCGCAGAACACTGAAGCTTTCTTT. This codes for CASSLTQGAQNTEAFF.

On this clone: Other DNA sequences in the sample encode the same CDR3. The chain's CDR3 is CASSVGGGNQPQHF. CDR3 DNA: TGTGCCAGCAGCGTGGGTGGGGGCAATCAGCCCCAGCATTTT. V gene TRBV9 combines with J gene TRBJ1-5; D gene ambiguous. V lost 2 bases and J lost 2, with 8 bases in between. CDR1 is SGDLS, CDR2 YYNGEE, per germline. The length of the CDR3 is 14 residues.

This clone is a singleton in its sample. The CDR3 region is CATSRPSGGPYNEQFF. In DNA form, the CDR3 reads TGTGCCACCAGCAGACCATCGGGGGGGCCCTACAATGAGCAGTTCTTC. The chain couples TRBV15 to TRBJ2-1; 8 nucleotides line up with TRBD2. This CDR3 has 16 residues. The germline V gene has CDR1 LNHNV and CDR2 YYDKDF (reference sequence). J lost 2 bases, V lost 2 bases, and 5 bases had no gene match. The full variable domain, completed using reference TRBV15 and TRBJ2-1, is DAMVIQNPRYQVTQFGKPVTLSCSQTLNHNVMYWYQQKSSQAPKLLFHYYDKDFNNEADTPDNFQSRRPNTSFCFLDIRSPGLGDTAMYLCATSRPSGGPYNEQFFGPGTRLTVL.